Listed below are T cell receptor beta chains from one sample, sequenced in a study of early T cells in non-severe SARS-CoV-2 infection. TCRdb re-called the 5' RACE reads with MiXCR, one entry per CDR3 protein. The table shows some 71,000 distinct CDR3 sequences, with around a tenth occurring only once. Material: whole blood. The receptor set was obtained from an adult who was a healthcare worker with PCR-confirmed SARS-CoV-2 infection or an uninfected control (not recorded which). Each CDR3 is given with its conserved first and last residue. Fields, in order: D gene, J gene, clone size, V gene, CDR3 DNA, CDR3 protein. The D gene is left open where the match is weak. Clone size, where shown, is once, few, many, or a class for clones that have expanded.

NA | TRBJ2-6 | NA | TRBV5-1 | TGCGCCAGCGGAACTCAAAACTCTGGGGCCAACGTCCTGACTTTC | CASGTQNSGANVLTF
TRBD1 | TRBJ2-3 | few | TRBV5-6 | TGTGCCAGCAGCTTGTTGACAGGGAACACAGATACGCAGTATTTT | CASSLLTGNTDTQYF
NA | TRBJ2-3 | many | TRBV5-1 | TGCGCCAGCAGCTTGGCTAGCTTCGGGCCAGATACGCAGTATTTT | CASSLASFGPDTQYF
NA | TRBJ2-3 | many | TRBV19 | TGTGCCAGTAGTTCTACCTACGGGGGAGATACGCAGTATTTT | CASSSTYGGDTQYF
NA | TRBJ2-1 | large | TRBV5-4 | TGTGCCAGCAGCGAAGGAACGGGGAATGAGCAGTTCTTC | CASSEGTGNEQFF
TRBD2 | TRBJ2-2 | NA | TRBV5-6 | TGTGCCAGCAGCTTCGGGAGGCGGGAGCTGTTTTTT | CASSFGRRELFF
TRBD2 | TRBJ2-1 | many | TRBV24-1 | TGTGCCACCAGTCCGGCGAGCGGGAGTAAGTACAATGAGCAGTTCTTC | CATSPASGSKYNEQFF
NA | TRBJ2-7 | many | TRBV5-1 | TGCGCCAGCAGCTTGCACAGGGCCTACGAGCAGTACTTC | CASSLHRAYEQYF
NA | TRBJ1-1 | many | TRBV5-4 | TGTGCCAGCAGCTCGGGCTGGCGGATGAACACTGAAGCTTTCTTT | CASSSGWRMNTEAFF
NA | TRBJ1-1 | NA | TRBV6-2/TRBV6-3 | TGTGCCAGCAGTTCTGGGGCGCTTGTCCCTGAAGCTTTCTTT | CASSSGALVPEAFF
TRBD1 | TRBJ2-7 | few | TRBV15 | TGTGCCACCTCGGGACAGGGAGAAGAGCAGTACTTC | CATSGQGEEQYF
NA | TRBJ2-3 | many | TRBV20-1 | TGCAGTGCTAGAGTGGGGGTACGGACAGATACGCAGTATTTT | CSARVGVRTDTQYF
TRBD2 | TRBJ2-1 | many | TRBV10-3 | TGTGCCATCAGTGACCCACCCGGACTAGGGGTTAGAGACAATGAGCAGTTCTTC | CAISDPPGLGVRDNEQFF
NA | TRBJ1-2 | many | TRBV29-1 | TGCAGCGTTGAAGGGCGGATCTATGGCTACACCTTC | CSVEGRIYGYTF
NA | TRBJ1-6 | many | TRBV28 | TGTGCCAGCAGTCCACAGGGAAGTAGGTCACCCCTCCACTTT | CASSPQGSRSPLHF
TRBD2 | TRBJ2-5 | many | TRBV27 | TGTGCCAGCAGTCCGCGGACTAGCGGGAGGGAGACCCAGTACTTC | CASSPRTSGRETQYF
NA | TRBJ2-3 | NA | TRBV4-1 | TGCGCCAGCAGGACGGCTAGCGCGACAGATACGCAGTATTTT | CASRTASATDTQYF
NA | TRBJ2-7 | NA | TRBV11-2 | TGTGCCAGCAGCCCGGGATTTTGGGAGCAGTACTTC | CASSPGFWEQYF
NA | TRBJ2-3 | NA | TRBV27 | TGTGCCAGCAGGATACCTGGACTAGATACGCAGTATTTT | CASRIPGLDTQYF
TRBD2 | TRBJ2-1 | many | TRBV11-3 | TGTGCCAGCAGCCTTTCTCCGGGACTAGGCAACAATGAGCAGTTCTTC | CASSLSPGLGNNEQFF
NA | TRBJ1-5 | NA | TRBV20-1 | TGCAGTGCTAGCCTCCAGTTGCAGGCGGATCAGCCCCAGCATTTT | CSASLQLQADQPQHF
NA | TRBJ2-3 | many | TRBV7-2 | TGTGCCAGCACCTTCACGGGGACCTCAACAGATACGCAGTATTTT | CASTFTGTSTDTQYF
NA | TRBJ1-2 | many | TRBV6-2/TRBV6-3 | TGTGCCAGCATCGACAGCGCTAACTATGGCTACACCTTC | CASIDSANYGYTF
TRBD1 | TRBJ1-5 | many | TRBV12-3/TRBV12-4 | TGTGCCAGCAGCTGGGACAGTTACGTGATAGAAGATCAGCCCCAGCATTTT | CASSWDSYVIEDQPQHF
TRBD1 | TRBJ2-1 | many | TRBV5-4 | TGTGCCAGCAGGCGATTAACACCGGGACAGGGAAGCGACGAGCAGTTCTTC | CASRRLTPGQGSDEQFF
NA | TRBJ1-5 | many | TRBV7-2 | TGTGCCAGCAGCCTCCGAGTGAATGGTCAGCCCCAGCATTTT | CASSLRVNGQPQHF
TRBD1 | TRBJ2-2 | NA | TRBV7-3 | TGTGCCAGCAGCTTAAATCCCCGGGACAGGGCAACCGGGGAGCTGTTTTTT | CASSLNPRDRATGELFF
NA | TRBJ2-7 | NA | TRBV29-1 | TGCAGCGCCGGGACGGACTACTACGAGCAGTACTTC | CSAGTDYYEQYF
NA | TRBJ1-1 | NA | TRBV20-1 | TGCAGTGCTAGCCCCAACCTGAACACTGAAGCTTTCTTT | CSASPNLNTEAFF
NA | TRBJ2-5 | many | TRBV29-1 | TGCAGCGTTCTAGTAGCGGTGGGGGAGACCCAGTACTTC | CSVLVAVGETQYF
NA | TRBJ2-3 | NA | TRBV7-2 | TGTGCCAGCAGCCAGAGGGTCTCTAGCACAGATACGCAGTATTTT | CASSQRVSSTDTQYF
NA | TRBJ1-5 | many | TRBV18 | TGTGCCAGTCGAAAACAGGGAAACAATCAGCCCCAGCATTTT | CASRKQGNNQPQHF
NA | TRBJ2-7 | many | TRBV2 | TGTGCCAGCACCCCCCAGGGGGGGGAGCAGTACTTC | CASTPQGGEQYF
TRBD1 | TRBJ2-5 | many | TRBV23-1 | TGCGCCAGCATTGGCCAAGGACAGGGGATCCAAGAGACCCAGTACTTC | CASIGQGQGIQETQYF
NA | TRBJ2-5 | NA | TRBV7-2 | TGTGCCAGCAGCCGGGTGGAGACCCAGTACTTC | CASSRVETQYF
NA | TRBJ1-2 | NA | TRBV19 | TGTGCCAGTAGTCCTACTTCTTTCCGGGACATAGATGGCTACACCTTC | CASSPTSFRDIDGYTF
TRBD2 | TRBJ2-1 | many | TRBV2 | TGTGCCAGCAGTATGGGACTAGCTCTATACAATGAGCAGTTCTTC | CASSMGLALYNEQFF